Each of the 31 T cell receptor beta chains below was sequenced from the same sample in a study of blood T cell repertoires in COVID-19. Libraries were prepared by immunoSEQ multiplex PCR; TCRdb keeps only in-frame clonotypes and omits some of them. The data hold some 420,000 clones, with 75% to 90% observed a single time. Sequenced material: PBMCs or T cells enriched from blood (not recorded which). The receptor set was obtained from a man aged 25 to 40 who had recovered from COVID-19.

The rearrangement uses TRBV4-1 and TRBJ2-7, with D possibly being TRBD2 (6 bases). The CDR3 is 15 amino acids. Germline V CDR1 and CDR2: MGHRA, YSYEKL. Trimming left V 1 base short and J 7 bases short, with 17 bases between. DNA of the CDR3: TGCGCCAGCAGCCAAGCCGGGACTGGCTATGGGGAGCAGTACTTC. It translates to CASSQAGTGYGEQYF.

The chain combines TRBV12-3 or TRBV12-4 with TRBJ2-2; D is uncertain. V lost 7 bases, J lost 6 bases, and 12 bases lay in between. CDR3 length equals 13 residues. The CDR3 loop reads CASKSTESGELFF. Here the CDR3 DNA reads TGTGCCAGCAAATCGACGGAGTCCGGGGAGCTGTTTTTT.

The rearrangement links TRBV5-1 to TRBJ2-2; TRBD1 matches at 9 bases. The V gene's germline CDR1 is SGHRS and CDR2 YFSETQ. The CDR3 loop spans 16 amino acids. Trimming cost V 2 bases and J 3 bases; bases outside gene matches: 5. The DNA of the CDR3 is TGCGCCAGCAGCTTTGCCGGGACAGGGTACACCGGGGAGCTGTTTTTT. Residues: CASSFAGTGYTGELFF.

The rearrangement links TRBV7-6 to TRBJ2-1; 7 positions agree with TRBD2. Germline assignment: CDR1 SGHVS and CDR2 FNYEAQ. The CDR3 is made up of 16 amino acids. V was pared by 5 bases and J by 6 bases, with 13 bases of the junction left unmatched. The CDR3 region has the DNA TGTGCCAGCAGCCCCGGGGTAACGGGAGGACGCAATGAGCAGTTCTTC. This sequence encodes CASSPGVTGGRNEQFF.

The rearrangement joins TRBV19 to TRBJ2-3, with D unclear. With 3 bases removed from V and 2 bases from J, the gap between germline ends came to 9 bases. This CDR3 spans 14 amino acids. Germline loops: CDR1 LNHDA, CDR2 SQIVND (reference sequence). CDR3 protein: CASSIQRFTDTQYF. The DNA of the CDR3 is TGTGCCAGTAGTATCCAGCGATTCACAGATACGCAGTATTTT.

This clone was recorded once. This chain joins TRBV6-5 and TRBJ1-6, with D possibly being TRBD1 (6 bases). This CDR3 comprises 14 residues. The V gene's germline CDR1 is MNHEY and CDR2 SVGAGI. The V and J ends lost 4 bases and 9 bases respectively, with 13 bases between them. The CDR3 is CASSSTGEFSPLHF. The CDR3 bases are TGTGCCAGCAGTTCGACAGGAGAGTTTTCACCCCTCCACTTT.

The chain has TRBV5-6 and TRBJ2-7; TRBD1 agrees at 9 bases. V trimming: 3 bases; J trimming: 3 bases; junction bases outside the gene matches: 7. The CDR3 runs to 15 residues. Germline loops: CDR1 SGHDT, CDR2 YYEEEE. CDR3 amino acids: CASSYVPTGGYEQYF. As DNA, the CDR3 is TGTGCCAGCAGCTATGTCCCGACAGGGGGCTACGAGCAGTACTTC.

The table lists this clone with a few counts. The same CDR3 arises from other DNA sequences in this sample as well. The genes are TRBV28 and TRBJ1-6; D gene ambiguous. Trimming left V 2 bases short and J 0 bases short, with 5 bases between. CDR3 length: 15 amino acids. CDR1 and CDR2 (germline): MDHEN, SYDVKM. CDR3 amino acids: CASSLGSSYNSPLHF. The CDR3 region has the DNA TGTGCCAGCAGTTTAGGGAGCTCCTATAATTCACCCCTCCACTTT.

The chain carries TRBV27 and TRBJ1-6; D remains unclear. The ends were cut back, 3 bases at V and 6 bases at J, with 12 bases in the middle. The germline V gene encodes CDR1 MNHEY and CDR2 SMNVEV (reference sequence). The CDR3 covers 15 residues. The CDR3 DNA reads TGTGCCAGCAGTTTTTGGCCCCCATTTAATTCACCCCTCCACTTT. Translating gives CASSFWPPFNSPLHF.

This clone was seen only once. The chain carries TRBV30 and TRBJ2-5; D perhaps matches TRBD2 (6 bases). The CDR3 is made up of 15 amino acids. Germline V lookup: CDR1 GTSNPN, CDR2 SVGIG (reference sequence). Deletions cut 1 base from V and 9 bases from J, with 21 bases between. This CDR3 is CAWSGRDPFAVAQYF. CDR3 nucleotides: TGTGCCTGGAGTGGGCGGGACCCCTTCGCGGTTGCCCAGTACTTC.

This rearrangement joins TRBV19 to TRBJ1-6, with D possibly matching TRBD1 (6 bases). The CDR3 extends over 14 amino acids. Germline loops: CDR1 LNHDA, CDR2 SQIVND (reference sequence). Trimming removed 6 bases from V and 10 bases from J, with 16 bases in between. DNA of the CDR3: TGTGCCAGTAGCTCACAGGGCCCAGTGTCACCCCTCCACTTT. It yields the protein CASSSQGPVSPLHF.

Remarks on this clone: In the same sample, other DNA sequences code for this CDR3. The chain is built from TRBV3-1 (or the pseudogene TRBV3-2) and TRBJ2-7, with TRBD2 matching over 7 bases. The CDR3 consists of 14 residues. Trimming took 0 bases from V and 2 from J; bases not matched to a gene: 1. CDR1 and CDR2 from the germline V gene are LGHDT and YNNKEL (reference sequence). The CDR3 DNA is TGTGCCAGCAGCCAAGAGGGGGGGACCTACGAGCAGTACTTC. Translating it yields CASSQEGGTYEQYF.

This rearrangement joins TRBV29-1 to TRBJ1-2, with TRBD1 matching 12 bases. Germline V lookup: CDR1 SQVTM, CDR2 ANQGSEA. There are 18 residues in the CDR3. J gave up 2 bases and V 0 bases, and 10 bases lay outside the gene matches. This chain's CDR3 is CSVEDHSGTGGRNYGYTF. In nucleotides, the CDR3 is TGCAGCGTTGAAGATCACTCCGGGACAGGGGGCCGAAACTATGGCTACACCTTC.

CDR3 nucleotide sequence: TGCGCCAGCAGCCAGAGCGGATTCCTCTCCTACAATGAGCAGTTCTTC. This encodes CASSQSGFLSYNEQFF. The J gene is TRBJ2-1, the V gene TRBV4-1, with D maybe TRBD2 (5 bases). The CDR3 sequence is 16 residues long. Between the trimmed V and J ends, which lost 3 bases and 0 bases, there was a span of 12 bases. Germline V gives CDR1 MGHRA, CDR2 YSYEKL.

The V call is TRBV4-1, the J call TRBJ2-1; 10 bases line up with TRBD2. Germline CDR1 and CDR2: MGHRA and YSYEKL. V trimming: 3 bases; J trimming: 1 base; junction bases outside the gene matches: 3. The CDR3 has 16 amino acids. The CDR3 DNA follows: TGCGCCAGCAGCCAGAGTAGCGGGAGGTCCTACAATGAGCAGTTCTTC. Its protein is CASSQSSGRSYNEQFF.

There are a few counts of this clone. The chain links TRBV11-1 to TRBJ2-5, with 7 positions matching TRBD2. Trimming at V came to 8 bases and at J to 3 bases, leaving 6 bases not matched to a gene. This CDR3 is built from 13 residues. The germline V gene has CDR1 SGHAT and CDR2 FQDESV (reference sequence). For the CDR3, the DNA is TGTGCCAGCCTTCTGGCGGGGGAAGAGACCCAGTACTTC. Encoded protein: CASLLAGEETQYF.

Comments on this clone: At the DNA level, this CDR3 is encoded by other sequences in the same sample as well. The V call is TRBV28, the J call TRBJ1-2; 7 bases agree with TRBD1. Losses at the gene ends were 8 bases for V and 2 bases for J; bases not matched to a gene: 2. This CDR3 is built from 12 residues. CDR1 is MDHEN and CDR2 is SYDVKM in the germline V gene. CDR3 DNA: TGTGCCAGCTCGACAGGGAACTATGGCTACACCTTC. Its translation is CASSTGNYGYTF.

The rearrangement joins TRBV28 to TRBJ1-5, with D maybe TRBD1 (5 bases). The CDR3 covers 15 residues. The V and J ends lost 3 bases and 6 bases respectively, with 15 bases between them. Germline V CDR1 and CDR2: MDHEN, SYDVKM. DNA for the CDR3: TGTGCCAGCAGTTTGGCCAGGGCCGCCGGTCAGCCCCAGCATTTT. Translating gives CASSLARAAGQPQHF. The variable domain in full, with the rest retrieved from reference TRBV28 and TRBJ1-5, is DVKVTQSSRYLVKRTGEKVFLECVQDMDHENMFWYRQDPGLGLRLIYFSYDVKMKEKGDIPEGYSVSREKKERFSLILESASTNQTSMYLCASSLARAAGQPQHFGDGTRLSIL.

The chain links TRBV7-3 to TRBJ1-1; D unresolved. The CDR3 totals 13 residues. Trimming cost V 2 bases and J 1 base, with 5 bases left between them. Germline V gene data show CDR1 as SGHTA and CDR2 as FQGTGA. CDR3 coding DNA: TGTGCCAGCAGCTTATGGCAGAACACTGAAGCTTTCTTT. Translation: CASSLWQNTEAFF. Using reference TRBV7-3 and TRBJ1-1 for the parts outside the CDR3, the full variable domain is GAGVSQTPSNKVTEKGKYVELRCDPISGHTALYWYRQSLGQGPEFLIYFQGTGAADDSGLPNDRFFAVRPEGSVSTLKIQRTERGDSAVYLCASSLWQNTEAFFGQGTRLTVV.

The J gene is TRBJ2-3, the V gene TRBV19; 12 positions agree with TRBD2. Trimming at V came to 5 bases and at J to 2 bases, leaving 5 bases not matched to a gene. The germline V gene has CDR1 LNHDA and CDR2 SQIVND (reference sequence). The CDR3 sequence is 16 residues long. CDR3 nucleotide sequence: TGTGCCAGTAGTTCTCGGACTAGCGGGAACACAGATACGCAGTATTTT. Amino acids: CASSSRTSGNTDTQYF.

The chain employs TRBV14 and TRBJ1-3, with a possible D match to TRBD1 (5 bases). CDR1 and CDR2 (germline): SGHDN, FVKESK. This CDR3 spans 17 amino acids. The V and J ends lost 0 bases and 0 bases respectively, with 12 bases between them. Here the CDR3 reads CASSQDRVRASGNTIYF. DNA of the CDR3: TGTGCCAGCAGCCAAGATCGGGTCAGGGCCTCTGGAAACACCATATATTTT.

This sequence joins TRBV19 and TRBJ2-5; no firm D call. The CDR3 spans 13 residues. V lost 5 bases, J lost 0 bases, and 7 bases lay in between. CDR1 is LNHDA and CDR2 is SQIVND in the germline V gene (reference sequence). Here the CDR3 DNA reads TGTGCCAGTAGTGTGGGCAACCAAGAGACCCAGTACTTC. As protein: CASSVGNQETQYF.

V usage is TRBV28 and J usage is TRBJ1-3; D perhaps matches TRBD1 (6 bases). In germline, CDR1 is MDHEN, CDR2 SYDVKM. The CDR3 covers 16 residues. V shed 5 bases and J shed 1 base, with 15 bases lying between them. This CDR3 reads CASSLPLGQSGNTIYF. CDR3 DNA sequence: TGTGCCAGCAGTCTACCCCTCGGACAGTCTGGAAACACCATATATTTT.

Points on this clone: This CDR3 is also generated by other DNA sequences in the sample. V is TRBV12-5 and J is TRBJ2-7, with 7 positions matching TRBD1. Germline V gene data show CDR1 as LGHNT and CDR2 as FRNRAP. With 1 base clipped from V and 5 bases from J, the junction kept 8 bases outside the gene matches. The length of the CDR3 is 15 residues. The CDR3: CASGLGTGGVDEQYF. The CDR3 nucleotides are TGTGCTAGTGGTTTGGGGACAGGTGGTGTGGACGAGCAGTACTTC.

The chain is built from TRBV4-1 and TRBJ2-7; D unclear. CDR3 length equals 14 residues. Trimming cost V 3 bases and J 2 bases, with 11 bases left between them. Germline values: CDR1 MGHRA, CDR2 YSYEKL. The CDR3 loop is CASSHETHAYEQYF. As DNA, the CDR3 is TGCGCCAGCAGCCATGAGACACACGCCTACGAGCAGTACTTC.

V and J are TRBV18 and TRBJ1-1; D is possibly TRBD1 (5 bases). The V end was cut by 5 bases, the J end by 7 bases, with 14 bases between. The germline V gene has CDR1 KGHSH and CDR2 LQKENI. The CDR3 has 13 residues. The CDR3 is CASSDPGGFEAFF. Here the CDR3 DNA reads TGTGCCAGCTCAGACCCGGGGGGTTTTGAAGCTTTCTTT.

The chain has TRBV7-8 and TRBJ2-5; 11 nucleotides align to TRBD1. Germline V gene sequence: CDR1 SGHVS, CDR2 FQNEAQ. This CDR3 contains 16 residues. V dropped 5 bases and J dropped 5; count of bases not matched to a gene: 10. The CDR3 DNA reads as TGTGCCAGCAGCGCACGGACAGGGGGCGCGCGGGAGACCCAGTACTTC. Translating it yields CASSARTGGARETQYF.

Turning to this clone: This CDR3 is also generated by other DNA sequences in the sample. This chain joins TRBV5-1 and TRBJ1-4; 9 nucleotides agree with TRBD1. The CDR3 length is 15 residues. V gave up 4 bases and J gave up 8 bases; unmatched junction bases: 9. Germline loops: CDR1 SGHRS, CDR2 YFSETQ. The CDR3 is CASSKGTGPGEKLFF. The DNA for the CDR3 is TGCGCCAGCAGCAAAGGGACAGGGCCTGGGGAAAAACTGTTTTTT.

The chain is built from TRBV19 and TRBJ2-1; the D gene is possibly TRBD1 (6 bases). The length of the CDR3 is 12 residues. V gave up 7 bases and J gave up 3 bases, with 7 bases separating them. The V gene's germline CDR1 is LNHDA and CDR2 SQIVND (reference sequence). The CDR3 loop reads CASTDSYNEQFF. The CDR3 DNA reads TGTGCCAGTACGGACAGCTACAATGAGCAGTTCTTC.

This chain links TRBV2 with TRBJ2-7; a weak D match, TRBD2 (6 bases). V lost 4 bases and J 4 bases, leaving 8 bases between the germline ends. From germline, CDR1 is SNHLY and CDR2 FYNNEI. CDR3 size: 12 residues. In DNA form, the CDR3 reads TGTGCCAGCAGTGTACGGGGGTACGAGCAGTACTTC. Its translation is CASSVRGYEQYF.

The rearrangement uses TRBV28 and TRBJ2-3; no definite D call. V shed 4 bases and J shed 1 base, with 9 bases lying between them. CDR1 MDHEN and CDR2 SYDVKM come from the germline V gene. The length of the CDR3 is 14 residues. The chain's CDR3 is CASSSHQGTDTQYF. CDR3 bases: TGTGCCAGCAGTTCCCACCAGGGCACAGATACGCAGTATTTT.